The present T cell receptor (beta chain) was sequenced within a study of T cell responses to AZD1222 COVID-19 vaccine. Study observations and caveats: Donors were largely white British and mainly female; clonal diversity was possibly underestimated. Seropositivity was recorded at baseline in only a handful of AZD1222 recipients. The repertoires were collected only after the peak T cell response.

V dropped 5 bases and J dropped 4; count of bases not matched to a gene: 7. The germline CDR1 and CDR2 sequences are GTSNPN and SVGIG (reference sequence). The CDR3 consists of 14 residues. Comment on this clone: Its antigen is unknown.

Only in-frame clones appear in the TCRdb table, and some are missing; sequencing was by immunoSEQ multiplex PCR. The profile shows approximately 130,000 clones, approximately 93% of them singletons. Material: peripheral blood, obtained on day 0 of AZD1222 vaccination. The source is an adult in good health. This chain joins TRBV30 and TRBJ2-1; 8 bases are a match to TRBD1. The CDR3 bases are TGTGCCTGGGGACCGGGACAGGCATACAATGAGCAGTTCTTC. Encoded protein: CAWGPGQAYNEQFF.